Listed here are 6 T cell receptor beta chains from one sample, sequenced in a study of blood T cell repertoires in COVID-19. The data were produced by immunoSEQ multiplex PCR, yet TCRdb's version contains in-frame clones alone and is incomplete. The table lists about 36,000 clones, roughly 78% of them singletons. Sequencing was performed on peripheral blood. All receptors derive from a man between 60 and 75 years old with acute or convalescent COVID-19.

The chain links TRBV6-1 to TRBJ1-1; unclear D gene. The CDR3 is 14 amino acids. Germline CDR1 MNHNS, CDR2 SASEGT. V gave up 3 bases and J gave up 5 bases, with 13 bases separating them. CDR3 DNA: TGTGCCAGCAGTGATTACGGGAGGAATACTGAAGCTTTCTTT. Encoded protein: CASSDYGRNTEAFF.

The gene calls are TRBV12-3 or TRBV12-4 and TRBJ2-7; D is unresolved. The V end was cut by 4 bases, the J end by 2 bases, with 6 bases between. This CDR3 comprises 12 residues. CDR3 protein: CASSWSAYEQYF. DNA of the CDR3: TGTGCCAGCAGTTGGTCGGCCTACGAGCAGTACTTC.

The count of this clone is one. The chain recombines TRBV19 with TRBJ2-4; TRBD2 might be the D (6 bases). Germline values: CDR1 LNHDA, CDR2 SQIVND (reference sequence). V was shortened by 1 base and J by 3 bases, with 10 bases between the two germline ends. The CDR3 is 15 residues long. Here the CDR3 DNA reads TGTGCCAGTAGTATAGGAGTTAGCGGCAAAAACATTCAGTACTTC. Protein sequence: CASSIGVSGKNIQYF.

The chain has TRBV30 and TRBJ1-2, with D possibly TRBD1 on 6 matching bases. Germline V gene sequence: CDR1 GTSNPN, CDR2 SVGIG (reference sequence). The CDR3 has 13 residues. V shed 7 bases and J shed 4 bases, with 16 bases lying between them. The CDR3 coding sequence is TGTGCCTCGGCCAGGGGACCGGGCTATGGCTACACCTTC. Residues: CASARGPGYGYTF.

This clone was detected a few times. The chain is built from TRBV2 and TRBJ2-1; TRBD1 aligns across 8 bases. CDR1 is SNHLY and CDR2 is FYNNEI in the germline V gene. This CDR3 has 15 residues. After removal of 3 bases from V and 3 bases from J, the junction contained 4 bases not matched to a gene. The CDR3 DNA sequence: TGTGCCAGCAGTGAGGCAGGGGGCATCTACAATGAGCAGTTCTTC. It yields the protein CASSEAGGIYNEQFF.

The chain is built from TRBV7-2 and TRBJ2-1, with TRBD1 as a possible D gene (5 bases). This CDR3 comprises 13 residues. Germline V gives CDR1 SGHTA, CDR2 FQGNSA. Trimming left V 1 base short and J 7 bases short, with 8 bases between. The CDR3 nucleotides read TGTGCCAGCAGCTTAGACAGGCTGAATGAGCAGTTCTTC. This codes for CASSLDRLNEQFF.